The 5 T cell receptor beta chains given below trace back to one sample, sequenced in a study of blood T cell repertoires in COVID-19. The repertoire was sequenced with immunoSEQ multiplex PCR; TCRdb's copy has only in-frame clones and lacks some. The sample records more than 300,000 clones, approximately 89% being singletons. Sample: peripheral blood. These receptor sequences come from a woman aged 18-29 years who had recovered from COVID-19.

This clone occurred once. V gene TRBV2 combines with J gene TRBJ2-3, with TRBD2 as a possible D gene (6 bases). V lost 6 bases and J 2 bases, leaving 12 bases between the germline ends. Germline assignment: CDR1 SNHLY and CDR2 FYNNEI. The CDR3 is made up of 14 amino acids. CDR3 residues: CASSRRDSTDTQYF. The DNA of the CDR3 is TGTGCCAGCAGCCGCCGGGACTCCACAGATACGCAGTATTTT.

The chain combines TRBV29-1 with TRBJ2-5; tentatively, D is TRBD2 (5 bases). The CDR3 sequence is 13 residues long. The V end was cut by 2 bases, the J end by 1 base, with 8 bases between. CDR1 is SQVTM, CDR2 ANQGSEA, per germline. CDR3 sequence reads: CSVELAGQETQYF. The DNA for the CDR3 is TGCAGCGTTGAATTGGCGGGCCAAGAGACCCAGTACTTC.

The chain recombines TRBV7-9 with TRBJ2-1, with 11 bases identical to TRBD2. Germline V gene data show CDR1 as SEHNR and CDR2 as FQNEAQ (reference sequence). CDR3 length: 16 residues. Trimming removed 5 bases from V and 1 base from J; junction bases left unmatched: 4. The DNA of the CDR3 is TGTGCCAGCAGCGAACTAGCGGGGGCATCCTACAATGAGCAGTTCTTC. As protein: CASSELAGASYNEQFF.

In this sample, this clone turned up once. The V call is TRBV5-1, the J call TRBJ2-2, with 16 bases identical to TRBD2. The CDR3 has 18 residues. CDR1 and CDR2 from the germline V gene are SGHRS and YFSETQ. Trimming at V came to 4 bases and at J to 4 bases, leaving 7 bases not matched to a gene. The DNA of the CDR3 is TGCGCCAGCAGCATGGGACTAGCGGGAGGGATAAGCACCGGGGAGCTGTTTTTT. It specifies CASSMGLAGGISTGELFF.

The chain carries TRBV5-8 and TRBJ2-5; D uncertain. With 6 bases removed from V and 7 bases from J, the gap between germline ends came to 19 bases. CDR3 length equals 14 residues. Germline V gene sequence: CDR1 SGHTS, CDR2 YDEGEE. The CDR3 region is CASTESLRVGTQYF. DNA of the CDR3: TGTGCCAGCACCGAATCTCTCCGGGTCGGGACCCAGTACTTC. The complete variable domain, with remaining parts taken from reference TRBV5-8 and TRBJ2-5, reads EAGVTQSPTHLIKTRGQQATLRCSPISGHTSVYWYQQALGLGLQFLLWYDEGEERNRGNFPPRFSGRQFPNYSSELNVNALELEDSALYLCASTESLRVGTQYFGPGTRLLVL.